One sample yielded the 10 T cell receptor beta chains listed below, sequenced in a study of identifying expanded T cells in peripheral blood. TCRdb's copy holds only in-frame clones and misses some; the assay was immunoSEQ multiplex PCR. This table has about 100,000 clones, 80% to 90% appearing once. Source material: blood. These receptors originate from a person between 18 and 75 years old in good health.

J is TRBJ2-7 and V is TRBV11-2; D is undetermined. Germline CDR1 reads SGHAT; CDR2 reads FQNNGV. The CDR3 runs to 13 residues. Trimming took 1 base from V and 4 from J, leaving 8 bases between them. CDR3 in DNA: TGTGCCAGCAGCTTAGGGGCGGCTTACGAGCAGTACTTC. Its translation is CASSLGAAYEQYF.

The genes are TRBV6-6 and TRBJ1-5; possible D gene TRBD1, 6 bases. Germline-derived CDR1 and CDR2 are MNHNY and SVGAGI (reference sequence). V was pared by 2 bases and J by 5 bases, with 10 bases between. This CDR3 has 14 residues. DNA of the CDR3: TGTGCCAGCAGTTACGGGGGGGCGGATCAGCCCCAGCATTTT. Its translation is CASSYGGADQPQHF.

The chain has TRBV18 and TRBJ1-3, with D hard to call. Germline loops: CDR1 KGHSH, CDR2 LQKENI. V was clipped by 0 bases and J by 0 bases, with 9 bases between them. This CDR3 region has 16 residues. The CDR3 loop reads CASSPPLLRSGNTIYF. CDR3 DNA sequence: TGTGCCAGCTCACCACCGCTCCTCCGCTCTGGAAACACCATATATTTT.

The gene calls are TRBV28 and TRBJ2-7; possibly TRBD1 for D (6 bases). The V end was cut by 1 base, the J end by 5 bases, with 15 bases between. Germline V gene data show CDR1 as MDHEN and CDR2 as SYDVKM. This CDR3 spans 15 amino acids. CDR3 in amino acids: CASSLLEGGSHEQYF. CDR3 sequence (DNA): TGTGCCAGCAGTTTATTGGAAGGGGGATCACACGAGCAGTACTTC.

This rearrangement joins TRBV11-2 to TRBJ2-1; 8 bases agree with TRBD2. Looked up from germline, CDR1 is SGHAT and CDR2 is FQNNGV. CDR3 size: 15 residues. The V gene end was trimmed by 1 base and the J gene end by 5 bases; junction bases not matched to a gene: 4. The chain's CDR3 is CASSLVRGVHNEQFF. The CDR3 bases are TGTGCCAGCAGCTTAGTGCGGGGGGTACACAATGAGCAGTTCTTC.

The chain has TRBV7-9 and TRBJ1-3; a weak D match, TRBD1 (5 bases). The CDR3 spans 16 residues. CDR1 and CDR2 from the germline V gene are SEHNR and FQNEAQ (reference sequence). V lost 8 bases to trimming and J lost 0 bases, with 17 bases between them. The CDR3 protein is CASLQLGTASGNTIYF. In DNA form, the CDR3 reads TGTGCCAGCCTCCAACTCGGGACGGCCTCTGGAAACACCATATATTTT.

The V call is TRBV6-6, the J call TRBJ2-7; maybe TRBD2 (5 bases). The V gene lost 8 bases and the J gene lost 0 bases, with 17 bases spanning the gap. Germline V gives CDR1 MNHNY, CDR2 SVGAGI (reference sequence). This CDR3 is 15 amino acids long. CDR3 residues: CASRGMKGNSYEQYF. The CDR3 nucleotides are TGTGCCAGCCGAGGGATGAAGGGCAACTCCTACGAGCAGTACTTC.

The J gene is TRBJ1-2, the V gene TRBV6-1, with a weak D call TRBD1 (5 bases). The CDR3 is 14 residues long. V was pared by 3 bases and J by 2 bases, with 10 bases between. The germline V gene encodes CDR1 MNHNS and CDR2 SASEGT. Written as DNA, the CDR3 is TGTGCCAGCAGTGACCAGGGAGTCAACTATGGCTACACCTTC. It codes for CASSDQGVNYGYTF.

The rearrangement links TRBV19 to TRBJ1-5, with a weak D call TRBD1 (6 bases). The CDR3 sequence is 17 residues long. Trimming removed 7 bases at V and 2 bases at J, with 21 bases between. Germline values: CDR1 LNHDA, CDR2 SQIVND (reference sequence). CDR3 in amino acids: CASNYPQGKGGNQPQHF. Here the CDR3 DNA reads TGTGCCAGTAATTACCCTCAGGGGAAGGGTGGCAATCAGCCCCAGCATTTT.

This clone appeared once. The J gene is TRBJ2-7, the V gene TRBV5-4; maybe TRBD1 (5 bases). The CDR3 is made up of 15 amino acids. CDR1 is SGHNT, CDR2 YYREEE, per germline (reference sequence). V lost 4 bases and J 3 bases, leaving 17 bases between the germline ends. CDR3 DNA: TGTGCCAGCAGCCTGGGATGGGGCAGAGACTACGAGCAGTACTTC. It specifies CASSLGWGRDYEQYF.